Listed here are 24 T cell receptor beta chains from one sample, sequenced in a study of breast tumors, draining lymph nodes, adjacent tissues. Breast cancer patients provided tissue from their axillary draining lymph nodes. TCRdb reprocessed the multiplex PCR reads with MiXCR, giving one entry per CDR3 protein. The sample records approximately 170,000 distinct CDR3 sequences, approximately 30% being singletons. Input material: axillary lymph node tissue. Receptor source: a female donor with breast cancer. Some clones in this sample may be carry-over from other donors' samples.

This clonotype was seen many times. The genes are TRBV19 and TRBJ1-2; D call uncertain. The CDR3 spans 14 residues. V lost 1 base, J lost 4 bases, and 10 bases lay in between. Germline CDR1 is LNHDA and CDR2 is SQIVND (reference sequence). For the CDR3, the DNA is TGTGCCAGTAGTATAGGCGCGGGGTTCTATGGCTACACCTTC. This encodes CASSIGAGFYGYTF.

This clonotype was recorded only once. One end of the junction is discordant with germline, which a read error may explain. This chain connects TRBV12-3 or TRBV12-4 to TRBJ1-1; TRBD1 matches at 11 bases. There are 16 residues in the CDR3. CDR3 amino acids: CVSSSGTGGTHTEAFF. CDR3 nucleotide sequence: TGTGTCAGCAGTTCCGGGACAGGGGGTACGCACACTGAAGCTTTCTTT.

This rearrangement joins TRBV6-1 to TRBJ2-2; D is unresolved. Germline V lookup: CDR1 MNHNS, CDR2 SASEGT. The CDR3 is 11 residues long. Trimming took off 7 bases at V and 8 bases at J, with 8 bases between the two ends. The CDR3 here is CASTRTGELFF. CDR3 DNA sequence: TGTGCCAGCACCAGAACAGGGGAGCTGTTTTTT.

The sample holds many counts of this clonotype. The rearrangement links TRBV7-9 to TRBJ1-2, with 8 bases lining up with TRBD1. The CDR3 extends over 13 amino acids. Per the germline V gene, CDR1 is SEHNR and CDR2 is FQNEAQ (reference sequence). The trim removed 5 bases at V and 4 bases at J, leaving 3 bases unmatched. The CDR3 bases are TGTGCCAGCAGCGGGGACAGGACCTATGGCTACACCTTC. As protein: CASSGDRTYGYTF.

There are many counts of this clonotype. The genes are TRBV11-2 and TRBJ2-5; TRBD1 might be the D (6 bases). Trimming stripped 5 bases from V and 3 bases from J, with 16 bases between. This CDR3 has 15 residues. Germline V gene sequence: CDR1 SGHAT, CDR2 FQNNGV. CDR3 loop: CASSPYPQGKETQYF. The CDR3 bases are TGTGCCAGCAGCCCGTACCCCCAGGGGAAAGAGACCCAGTACTTC.

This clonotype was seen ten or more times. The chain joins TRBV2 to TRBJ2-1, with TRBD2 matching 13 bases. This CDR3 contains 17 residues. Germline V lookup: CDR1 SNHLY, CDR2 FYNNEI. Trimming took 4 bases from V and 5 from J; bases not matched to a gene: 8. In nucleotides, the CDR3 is TGTGCCAGCAGTGCAGCGAGACTAGCGGGGGGTAACAATGAGCAGTTCTTC. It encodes CASSAARLAGGNNEQFF. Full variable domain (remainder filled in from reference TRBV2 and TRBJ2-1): EPEVTQTPSHQVTQMGQEVILRCVPISNHLYFYWYRQILGQKVEFLVSFYNNEISEKSEIFDDQFSVERPDGSNFTLKIRSTKLEDSAMYFCASSAARLAGGNNEQFFGPGTRLTVL.

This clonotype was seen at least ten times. CDR3 coding DNA: TGTGCCGCACGGGCAGTTCCCCTGATCTATGGCTACACCTTC. This codes for CAARAVPLIYGYTF. This chain connects TRBV2 to TRBJ1-2; D not resolved. The germline V and J ends were trimmed by 11 bases and 4 bases, with 20 bases remaining between them. The CDR3 has 14 amino acids. CDR1 SNHLY and CDR2 FYNNEI come from the germline V gene.

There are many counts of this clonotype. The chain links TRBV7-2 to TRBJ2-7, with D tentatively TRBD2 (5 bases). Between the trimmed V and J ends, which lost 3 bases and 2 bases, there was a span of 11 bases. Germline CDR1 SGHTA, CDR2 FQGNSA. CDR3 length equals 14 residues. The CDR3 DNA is TGTGCCAGCAGCTTTGGAGAGGGCCCCTACGAGCAGTACTTC. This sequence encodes CASSFGEGPYEQYF. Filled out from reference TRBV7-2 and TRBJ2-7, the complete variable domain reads GAGVSQSPSNKVTEKGKDVELRCDPISGHTALYWYRQSLGQGLEFLIYFQGNSAPDKSGLPSDRFSAERTGGSVSTLTIQRTQQEDSAVYLCASSFGEGPYEQYFGPGTRLTVT.

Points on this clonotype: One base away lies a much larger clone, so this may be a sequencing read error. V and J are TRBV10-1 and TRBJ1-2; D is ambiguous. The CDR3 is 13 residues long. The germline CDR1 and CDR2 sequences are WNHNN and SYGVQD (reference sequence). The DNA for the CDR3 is TGCACCAGCAGTGAGCCGTTGGCCTATGGCTACACCTTC. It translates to CTSSEPLAYGYTF.

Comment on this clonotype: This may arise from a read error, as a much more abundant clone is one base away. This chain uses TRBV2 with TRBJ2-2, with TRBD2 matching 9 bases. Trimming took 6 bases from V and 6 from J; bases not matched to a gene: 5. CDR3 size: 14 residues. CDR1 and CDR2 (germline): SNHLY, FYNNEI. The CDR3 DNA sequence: TGTGCCAGCAGCCAAGCGGGGGGCCCCGGGGAGCTGTTTTTT. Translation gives CASSQAGGPGELFF.

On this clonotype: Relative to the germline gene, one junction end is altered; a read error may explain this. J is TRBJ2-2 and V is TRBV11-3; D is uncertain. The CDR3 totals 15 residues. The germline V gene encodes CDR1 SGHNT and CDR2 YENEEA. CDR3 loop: CASSLRSVLTGELFF. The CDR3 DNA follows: TGCGCCAGCAGCTTAAGGAGCGTTCTCACCGGGGAGCTGTTTTTT. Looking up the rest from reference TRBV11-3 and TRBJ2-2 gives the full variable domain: EAGVVQSPRYKIIEKKQPVAFWCNPISGHNTLYWYLQNLGQGPELLIRYENEEAVDDSQLPKDRFSAERLKGVDSTLKIQPAELGDSAVYLCASSLRSVLTGELFFGEGSRLTVL.

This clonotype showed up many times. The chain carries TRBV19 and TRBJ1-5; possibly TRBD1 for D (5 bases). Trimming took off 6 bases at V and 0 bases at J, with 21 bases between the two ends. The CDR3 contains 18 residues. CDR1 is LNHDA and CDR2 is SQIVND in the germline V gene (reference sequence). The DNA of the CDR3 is TGTGCCAGTAGGCTGAATAGGAGGGGTACCGTTAGCAATCAGCCCCAGCATTTT. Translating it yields CASRLNRRGTVSNQPQHF.

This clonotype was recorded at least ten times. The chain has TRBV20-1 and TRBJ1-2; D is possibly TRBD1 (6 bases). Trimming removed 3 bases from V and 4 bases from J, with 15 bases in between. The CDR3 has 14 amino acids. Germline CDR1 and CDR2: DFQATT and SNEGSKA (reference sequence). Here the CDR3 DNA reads TGCAGTGCTAGGCCTCTGGGCAGGGGCTATGGCTACACCTTC. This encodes CSARPLGRGYGYTF.

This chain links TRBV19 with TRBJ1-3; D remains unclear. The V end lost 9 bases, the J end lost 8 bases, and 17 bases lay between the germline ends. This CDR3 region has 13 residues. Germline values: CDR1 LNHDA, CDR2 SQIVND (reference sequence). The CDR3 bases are TGTGCCAGCGAGGCTTACTATGGCTACACCATATATTTT. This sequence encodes CASEAYYGYTIYF.

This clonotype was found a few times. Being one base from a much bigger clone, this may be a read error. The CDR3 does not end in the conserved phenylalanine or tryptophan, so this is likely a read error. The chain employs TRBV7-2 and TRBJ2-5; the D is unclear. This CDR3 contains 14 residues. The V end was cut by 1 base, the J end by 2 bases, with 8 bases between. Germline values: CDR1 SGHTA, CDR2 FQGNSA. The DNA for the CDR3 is TGTGCCAGCAGCTTAGTAGCTTCACAAGAGACCCAGTACCTC. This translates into CASSLVASQETQYL.

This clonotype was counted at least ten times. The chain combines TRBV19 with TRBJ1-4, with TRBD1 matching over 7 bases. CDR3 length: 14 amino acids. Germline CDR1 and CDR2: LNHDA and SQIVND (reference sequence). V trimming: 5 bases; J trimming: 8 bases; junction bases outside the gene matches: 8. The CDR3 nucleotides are TGTGCCAGTAGTCCCGGGGACAGTTCCGAAAAACTGTTTTTT. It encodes CASSPGDSSEKLFF.

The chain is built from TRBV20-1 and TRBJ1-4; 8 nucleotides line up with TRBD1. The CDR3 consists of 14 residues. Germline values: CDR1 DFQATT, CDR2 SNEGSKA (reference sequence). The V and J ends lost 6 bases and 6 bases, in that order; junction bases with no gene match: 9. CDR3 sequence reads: CSAMTGDNYEKLFF. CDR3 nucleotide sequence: TGCAGTGCAATGACAGGGGACAACTATGAAAAACTGTTTTTT.

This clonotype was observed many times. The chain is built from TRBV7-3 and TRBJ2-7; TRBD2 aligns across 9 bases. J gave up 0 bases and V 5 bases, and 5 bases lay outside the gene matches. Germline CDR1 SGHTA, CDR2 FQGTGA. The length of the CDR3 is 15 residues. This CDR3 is CASSPSGMSSYEQYF. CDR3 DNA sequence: TGTGCCAGCAGCCCTAGCGGGATGAGCTCCTACGAGCAGTACTTC.

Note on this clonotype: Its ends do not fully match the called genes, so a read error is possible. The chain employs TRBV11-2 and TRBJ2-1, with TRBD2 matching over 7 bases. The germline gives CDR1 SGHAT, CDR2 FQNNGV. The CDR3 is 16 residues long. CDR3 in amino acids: CAGSLGLGPAGEEQFF. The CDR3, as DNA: TGTGCCGGCAGCTTAGGGCTGGGTCCCGCGGGAGAGGAGCAGTTCTTC.

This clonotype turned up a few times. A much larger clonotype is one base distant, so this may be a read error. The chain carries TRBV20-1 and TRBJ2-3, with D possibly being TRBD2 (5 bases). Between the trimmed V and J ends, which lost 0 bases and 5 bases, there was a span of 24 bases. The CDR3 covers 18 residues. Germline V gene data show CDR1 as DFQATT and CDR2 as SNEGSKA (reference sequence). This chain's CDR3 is CSARDLWRGARAKDTQYF. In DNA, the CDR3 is TGCAGTGCTAGAGACCTCTGGCGCGGCGCGAGGGCCAAAGATACGCAGTATTTT.

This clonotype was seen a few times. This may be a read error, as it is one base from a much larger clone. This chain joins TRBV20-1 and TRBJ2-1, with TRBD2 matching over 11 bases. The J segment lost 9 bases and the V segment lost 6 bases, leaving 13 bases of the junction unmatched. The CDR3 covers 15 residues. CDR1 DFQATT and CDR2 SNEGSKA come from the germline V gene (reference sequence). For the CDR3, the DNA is TGCAGTGCCACAAGGAAGGGACTAGCGGCACTTGAGCAGTTCTTC. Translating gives CSATRKGLAALEQFF.

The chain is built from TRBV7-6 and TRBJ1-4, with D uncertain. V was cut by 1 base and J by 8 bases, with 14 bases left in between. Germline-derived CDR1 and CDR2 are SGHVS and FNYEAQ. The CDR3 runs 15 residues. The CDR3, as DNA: TGTGCCAGCAGCTTAGGGACTAGCGGGAGGGAAAAACTGTTTTTT. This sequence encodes CASSLGTSGREKLFF.

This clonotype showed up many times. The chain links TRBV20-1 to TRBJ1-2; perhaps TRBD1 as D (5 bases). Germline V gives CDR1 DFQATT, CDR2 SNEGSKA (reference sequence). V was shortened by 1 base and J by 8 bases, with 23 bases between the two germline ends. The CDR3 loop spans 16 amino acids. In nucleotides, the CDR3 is TGCAGTGCTAGAGCAAGTCACCAGGGACCCTATGAGGGCTACACCTTC. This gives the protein CSARASHQGPYEGYTF.

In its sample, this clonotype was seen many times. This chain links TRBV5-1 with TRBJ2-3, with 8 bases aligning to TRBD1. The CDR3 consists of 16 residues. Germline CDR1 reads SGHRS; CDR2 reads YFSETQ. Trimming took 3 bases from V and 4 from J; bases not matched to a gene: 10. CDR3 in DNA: TGCGCCAGCAGCTGGCGGACAGGGAACGAGGCAGATACGCAGTATTTT. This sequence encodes CASSWRTGNEADTQYF.